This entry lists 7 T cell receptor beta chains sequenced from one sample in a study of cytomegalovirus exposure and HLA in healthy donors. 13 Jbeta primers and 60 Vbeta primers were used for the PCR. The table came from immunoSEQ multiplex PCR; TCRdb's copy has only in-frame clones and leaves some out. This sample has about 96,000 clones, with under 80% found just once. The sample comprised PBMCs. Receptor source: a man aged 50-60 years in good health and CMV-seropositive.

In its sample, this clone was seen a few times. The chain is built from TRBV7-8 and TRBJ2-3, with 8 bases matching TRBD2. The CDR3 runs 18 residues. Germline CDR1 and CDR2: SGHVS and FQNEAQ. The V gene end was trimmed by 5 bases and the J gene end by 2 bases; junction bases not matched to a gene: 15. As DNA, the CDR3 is TGTGCCAGCAGCCTTCCTCAGTACGCGGGGGGTTACACAGATACGCAGTATTTT. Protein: CASSLPQYAGGYTDTQYF.

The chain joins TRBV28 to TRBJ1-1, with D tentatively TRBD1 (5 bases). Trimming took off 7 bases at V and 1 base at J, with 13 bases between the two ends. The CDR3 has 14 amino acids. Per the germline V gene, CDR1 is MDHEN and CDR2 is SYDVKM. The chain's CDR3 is CASIRGGTNTEAFF. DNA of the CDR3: TGTGCCAGCATCCGGGGGGGGACGAACACTGAAGCTTTCTTT.

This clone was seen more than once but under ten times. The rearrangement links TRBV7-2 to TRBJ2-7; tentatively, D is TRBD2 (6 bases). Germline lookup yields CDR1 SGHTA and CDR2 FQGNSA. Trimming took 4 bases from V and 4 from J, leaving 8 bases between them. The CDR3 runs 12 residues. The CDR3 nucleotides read TGTGCCAGCAGCTCGGGACTTTACGAGCAGTACTTC. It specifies CASSSGLYEQYF.

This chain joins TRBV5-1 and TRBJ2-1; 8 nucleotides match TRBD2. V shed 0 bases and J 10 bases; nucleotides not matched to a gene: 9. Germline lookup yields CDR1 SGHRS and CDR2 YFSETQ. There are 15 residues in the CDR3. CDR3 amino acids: CASSLAGGLSDEQFF. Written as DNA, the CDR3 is TGCGCCAGCAGCTTGGCGGGGGGGCTTAGCGACGAGCAGTTCTTC.

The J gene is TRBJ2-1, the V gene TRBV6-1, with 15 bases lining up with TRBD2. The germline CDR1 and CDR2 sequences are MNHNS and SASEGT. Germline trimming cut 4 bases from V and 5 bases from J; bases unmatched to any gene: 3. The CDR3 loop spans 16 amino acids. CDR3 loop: CASSGGLAGGNNEQFF. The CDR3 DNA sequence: TGTGCCAGCAGTGGGGGACTAGCGGGGGGTAACAATGAGCAGTTCTTC.

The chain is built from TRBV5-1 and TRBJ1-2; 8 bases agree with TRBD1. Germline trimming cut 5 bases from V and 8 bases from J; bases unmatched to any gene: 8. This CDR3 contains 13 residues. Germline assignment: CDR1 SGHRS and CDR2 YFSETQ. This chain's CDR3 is CASSSGQGWGYTF. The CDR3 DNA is TGCGCCAGCAGTTCCGGACAGGGCTGGGGCTACACCTTC. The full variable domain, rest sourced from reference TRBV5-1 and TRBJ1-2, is KAGVTQTPRYLIKTRGQQVTLSCSPISGHRSVSWYQQTPGQGLQFLFEYFSETQRNKGNFPGRFSGRQFSNSRSEMNVSTLELGDSALYLCASSSGQGWGYTFGSGTRLTVV.

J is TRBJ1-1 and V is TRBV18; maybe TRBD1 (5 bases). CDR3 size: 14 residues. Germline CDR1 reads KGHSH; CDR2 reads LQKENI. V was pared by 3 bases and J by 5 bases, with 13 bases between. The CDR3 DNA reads TGTGCCAGCTCACCGGGCCCTGGGGCAACTGAAGCTTTCTTT. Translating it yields CASSPGPGATEAFF.